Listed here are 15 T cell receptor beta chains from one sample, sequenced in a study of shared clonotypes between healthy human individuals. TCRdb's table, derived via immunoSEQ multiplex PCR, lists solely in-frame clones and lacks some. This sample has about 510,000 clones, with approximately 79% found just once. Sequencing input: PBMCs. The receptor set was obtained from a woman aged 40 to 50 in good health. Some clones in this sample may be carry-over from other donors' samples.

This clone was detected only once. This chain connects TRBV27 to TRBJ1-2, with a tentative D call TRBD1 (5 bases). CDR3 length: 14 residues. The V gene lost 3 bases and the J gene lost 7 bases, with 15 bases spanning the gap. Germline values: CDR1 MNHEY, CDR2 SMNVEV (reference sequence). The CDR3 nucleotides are TGTGCCAGCAGTTTGGTAGGCAGGGCGGGTGGCTACACCTTC. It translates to CASSLVGRAGGYTF.

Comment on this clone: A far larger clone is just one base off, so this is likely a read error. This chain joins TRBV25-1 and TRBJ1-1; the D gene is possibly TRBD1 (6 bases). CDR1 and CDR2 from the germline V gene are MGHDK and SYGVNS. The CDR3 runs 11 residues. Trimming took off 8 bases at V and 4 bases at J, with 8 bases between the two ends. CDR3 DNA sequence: TGTGCCAGCCGGGGGGCCACTGAAGCTTTCTTT. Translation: CASRGATEAFF.

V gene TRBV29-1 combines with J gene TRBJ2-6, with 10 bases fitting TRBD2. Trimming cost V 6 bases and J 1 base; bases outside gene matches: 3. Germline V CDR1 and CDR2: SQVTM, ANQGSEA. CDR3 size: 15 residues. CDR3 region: CSVKRGGSGANVLTF. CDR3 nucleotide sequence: TGCAGCGTCAAGCGGGGGGGATCTGGGGCCAACGTCCTGACTTTC.

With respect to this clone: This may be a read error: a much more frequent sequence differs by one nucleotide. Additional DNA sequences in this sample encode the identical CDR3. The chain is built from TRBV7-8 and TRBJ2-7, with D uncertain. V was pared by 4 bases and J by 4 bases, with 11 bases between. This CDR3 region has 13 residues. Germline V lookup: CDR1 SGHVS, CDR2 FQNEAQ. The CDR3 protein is CASSYLGKYEQYF. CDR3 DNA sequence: TGTGCCAGCAGCTACCTGGGTAAATACGAGCAGTACTTC.

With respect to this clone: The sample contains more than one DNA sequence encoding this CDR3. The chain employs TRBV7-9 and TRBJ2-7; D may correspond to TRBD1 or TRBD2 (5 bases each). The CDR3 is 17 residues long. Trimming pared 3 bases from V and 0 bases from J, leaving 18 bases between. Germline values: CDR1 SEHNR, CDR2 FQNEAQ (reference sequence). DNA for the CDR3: TGTGCCAGCAGCTTGAGGTCCGGGACCTCAAGCTCCTACGAGCAGTACTTC. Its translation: CASSLRSGTSSSYEQYF.

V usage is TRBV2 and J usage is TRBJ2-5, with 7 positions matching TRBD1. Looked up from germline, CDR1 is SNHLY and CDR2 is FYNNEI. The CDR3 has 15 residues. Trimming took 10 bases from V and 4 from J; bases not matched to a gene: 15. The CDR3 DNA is TGTGCCACAGCCCAGACAGGGAATCAGGGAGAGACCCAGTACTTC. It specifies CATAQTGNQGETQYF.

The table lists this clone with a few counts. For the CDR3, the DNA is TGCAGCGTTGAATACAGCGCTGAGGGCTACACCTTC. Translated, it gives CSVEYSAEGYTF. This sequence joins TRBV29-1 and TRBJ1-2; no definite D call. This CDR3 has 12 amino acids. The germline V gene encodes CDR1 SQVTM and CDR2 ANQGSEA. V was cut by 2 bases and J by 8 bases, with 12 bases left in between.

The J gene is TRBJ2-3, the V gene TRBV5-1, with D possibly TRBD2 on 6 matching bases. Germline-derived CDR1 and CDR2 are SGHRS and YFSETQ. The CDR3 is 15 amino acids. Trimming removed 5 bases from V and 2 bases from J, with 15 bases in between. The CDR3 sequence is CASSWASVYTDTQYF. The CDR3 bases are TGCGCCAGCAGTTGGGCTAGCGTTTACACAGATACGCAGTATTTT. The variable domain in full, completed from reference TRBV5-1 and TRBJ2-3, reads KAGVTQTPRYLIKTRGQQVTLSCSPISGHRSVSWYQQTPGQGLQFLFEYFSETQRNKGNFPGRFSGRQFSNSRSEMNVSTLELGDSALYLCASSWASVYTDTQYFGPGTRLTVL.

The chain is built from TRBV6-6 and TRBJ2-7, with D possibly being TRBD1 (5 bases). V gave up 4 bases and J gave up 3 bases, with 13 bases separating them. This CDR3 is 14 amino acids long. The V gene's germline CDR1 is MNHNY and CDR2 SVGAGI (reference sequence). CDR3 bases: TGTGCCAGCAGTTGGACCGCCAGGGACTACGAGCAGTACTTC. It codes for CASSWTARDYEQYF.

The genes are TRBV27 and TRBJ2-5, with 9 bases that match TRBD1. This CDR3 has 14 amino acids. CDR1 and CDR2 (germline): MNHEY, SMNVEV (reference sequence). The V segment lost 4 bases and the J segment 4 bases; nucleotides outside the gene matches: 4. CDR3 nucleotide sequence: TGTGCCAGCAGTTCTTGGACAGGGGCAGAGACCCAGTACTTC. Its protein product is CASSSWTGAETQYF.

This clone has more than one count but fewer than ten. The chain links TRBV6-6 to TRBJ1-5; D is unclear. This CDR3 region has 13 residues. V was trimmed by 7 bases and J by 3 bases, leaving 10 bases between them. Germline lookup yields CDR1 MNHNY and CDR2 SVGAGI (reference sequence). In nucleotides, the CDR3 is TGTGCCAGCAAAGGAGCCTACAATCAGCCCCAGCATTTT. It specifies CASKGAYNQPQHF.

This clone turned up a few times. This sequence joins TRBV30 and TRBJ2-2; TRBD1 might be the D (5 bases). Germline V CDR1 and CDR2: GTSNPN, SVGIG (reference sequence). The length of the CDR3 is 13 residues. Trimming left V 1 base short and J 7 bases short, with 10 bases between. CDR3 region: CAWSEQVHGELFF. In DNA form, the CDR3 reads TGTGCCTGGAGTGAACAGGTACACGGGGAGCTGTTTTTT.

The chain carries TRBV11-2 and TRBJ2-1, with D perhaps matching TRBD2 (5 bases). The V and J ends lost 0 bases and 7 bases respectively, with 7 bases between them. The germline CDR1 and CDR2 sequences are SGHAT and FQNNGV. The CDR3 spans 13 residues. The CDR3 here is CASSLERTNEQFF. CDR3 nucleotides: TGTGCCAGCAGCTTAGAACGGACTAATGAGCAGTTCTTC.

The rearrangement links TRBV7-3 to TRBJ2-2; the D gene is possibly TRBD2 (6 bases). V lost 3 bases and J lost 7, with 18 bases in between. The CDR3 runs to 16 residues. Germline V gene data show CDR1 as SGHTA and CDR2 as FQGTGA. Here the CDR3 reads CASSFLGGTNGGELFF. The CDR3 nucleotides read TGTGCCAGCAGCTTCCTGGGGGGAACTAACGGCGGGGAGCTGTTTTTT. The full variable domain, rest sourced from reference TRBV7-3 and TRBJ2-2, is GAGVSQTPSNKVTEKGKYVELRCDPISGHTALYWYRQSLGQGPEFLIYFQGTGAADDSGLPNDRFFAVRPEGSVSTLKIQRTERGDSAVYLCASSFLGGTNGGELFFGEGSRLTVL.

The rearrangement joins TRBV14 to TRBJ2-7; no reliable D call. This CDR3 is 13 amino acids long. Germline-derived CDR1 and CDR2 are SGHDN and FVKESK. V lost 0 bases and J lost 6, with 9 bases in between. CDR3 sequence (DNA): TGTGCCAGCAGCCAAGATCCTACCAGCGAGCAGTACTTC. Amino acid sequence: CASSQDPTSEQYF.